The rows below give T cell receptor beta chains drawn from one sample of a study of CD8 T cells in ankylosing spondylitis. TCRdb processed the 5' RACE reads anew with MiXCR; each CDR3 protein has one entry. This sample carries roughly 300,000 distinct CDR3 sequences, around 8% of them seen once, and the ten largest clones take less than 15%. What was sequenced was blood, either unsorted or a sorted T cell fraction (not recorded which). The receptors come from a male donor with ankylosing spondylitis. The CDR3 runs from the conserved cysteine through the conserved F or W. D genes are given only for firm matches. The size of a clone is reported for some rows only, either as once, few or many, or as a class for expanded clones.

-	TRBV7-9	few	TRBJ1-1	CASSLLGAFEAFF	TGTGCCAGCAGCTTATTGGGGGCTTTTGAAGCTTTCTTT
-	TRBV11-1	-	TRBJ2-1	CASSLGRLNGSLRNEQFF	TGTGCCAGCAGCTTAGGCAGACTAAACGGGAGCCTTCGCAATGAGCAGTTCTTC
TRBD1	TRBV2	few	TRBJ1-2	CASRGGGADGYTF	TGTGCCAGCAGGGGAGGGGGCGCCGATGGCTACACCTTC
-	TRBV2	many	TRBJ2-5	CASSQRYQETQYF	TGTGCCAGCAGCCAGCGATACCAAGAGACCCAGTACTTC
TRBD1	TRBV5-6	few	TRBJ1-5	CASSSRTGLTTQPQHF	TGTGCCAGCAGCTCCAGGACAGGGTTGACAACCCAGCCCCAGCATTTT
-	TRBV3-1	-	TRBJ2-2	CASSPEAGADTGELFF	TGTGCCAGCAGCCCTGAGGCGGGGGCTGACACCGGGGAGCTGTTTTTT
TRBD1	TRBV3-1	-	TRBJ2-2	CASSPASRTGNTGELFF	TGTGCCAGCAGCCCTGCGTCTAGGACAGGGAACACCGGGGAGCTGTTTTTT
-	TRBV6-6	-	TRBJ2-6	CASEVPGANVLTF	TGTGCCAGCGAGGTTCCAGGGGCCAACGTCCTGACTTTC
-	TRBV16	many	TRBJ2-2	CASSQGGNTGELFF	TGTGCCAGCAGCCAAGGAGGGAACACCGGGGAGCTGTTTTTT
-	TRBV5-1	few	TRBJ1-4	CASSWRGWTDEKLFF	TGCGCCAGCAGCTGGAGGGGTTGGACAGATGAAAAACTGTTTTTT
TRBD2	TRBV12-3/TRBV12-4	few	TRBJ2-1	CASSLARLAGVREQFF	TGTGCCAGTAGTTTAGCGAGACTAGCGGGAGTCCGGGAGCAGTTCTTC
-	TRBV9	-	TRBJ2-7	CASSVEHSTYELYF	TGTGCCAGCAGCGTAGAGCACAGTACCTACGAGCTGTACTTC
-	TRBV20-1	many	TRBJ1-2	CSVGPTTAGYGYTF	TGCAGTGTTGGACCGACCACGGCTGGCTATGGCTACACCTTC
-	TRBV11-2	-	TRBJ2-1	CASSFLSRRPTYNEQFF	TGTGCCAGCAGCTTTTTGTCCCGGAGACCTACCTACAATGAGCAGTTCTTC
-	TRBV11-2	few	TRBJ2-5	CASSLEPTEETQYF	TGTGCCAGCAGCTTAGAGCCCACAGAAGAGACCCAGTACTTC
-	TRBV19	few	TRBJ2-4	CASGIQENIQYF	TGTGCCAGTGGGATACAGGAAAACATTCAGTACTTC
-	TRBV7-2	few	TRBJ2-1	CASSGSYDDEQFF	TGTGCCAGCAGCGGCTCATATGACGATGAGCAGTTCTTC
-	TRBV29-1	many	TRBJ1-4	CSVDAPNDEKLFF	TGCAGCGTTGACGCCCCAAACGATGAAAAACTGTTTTTT
TRBD1	TRBV27	few	TRBJ1-5	CASRDRGFSGQPQHF	TGTGCCAGCAGAGACAGGGGCTTTTCTGGTCAGCCCCAGCATTTT
TRBD2	TRBV5-1	few	TRBJ2-7	CASSFGQVLAGDPYEQYF	TGCGCCAGCAGCTTCGGACAGGTACTAGCGGGAGACCCCTACGAGCAGTACTTC
-	TRBV6-1	-	TRBJ1-6	CASRRQVSYNSPLHF	TGTGCCAGCCGCCGACAGGTGTCCTATAATTCACCCCTCCACTTT
-	TRBV29-1	many	TRBJ2-2	CSVIGSASGELFF	TGCAGCGTTATAGGTAGCGCGAGCGGGGAGCTGTTTTTT
TRBD2	TRBV7-3	many	TRBJ2-2	CASSTTSGSTGELFF	TGTGCCAGCAGCACCACTAGCGGGAGTACCGGGGAGCTGTTTTTT
-	TRBV20-1	-	TRBJ2-7	CSAEGRDDSYEQYF	TGCAGTGCTGAGGGACGGGACGACTCCTACGAGCAGTACTTC
TRBD1	TRBV18	-	TRBJ2-7	CASSPQTGAYEQYF	TGTGCCAGCTCACCGCAGACAGGGGCCTACGAGCAGTACTTC
TRBD1	TRBV11-3	-	TRBJ2-3	CASSPTRQGVGTDTQYF	TGTGCCAGCAGCCCCACCCGACAGGGGGTTGGCACAGATACGCAGTATTTT
-	TRBV20-1	few	TRBJ2-1	CSARSGNEQFF	TGCAGTGCTAGGAGCGGTAATGAGCAGTTCTTC
TRBD2	TRBV20-1	few	TRBJ2-1	CSAGDRAGGYNEQFF	TGCAGTGCTGGGGACAGAGCGGGAGGCTACAATGAGCAGTTCTTC
-	TRBV6-1	-	TRBJ1-3	CASSAGTQVNTIYF	TGTGCCAGCAGCGCCGGGACCCAGGTCAACACCATATATTTT
-	TRBV7-9	few	TRBJ2-5	CASSDPLDRTQETQYF	TGTGCCAGCAGCGACCCTCTCGACAGGACACAAGAGACCCAGTACTTC
-	TRBV2	-	TRBJ2-7	CASSVDSVFYEQYF	TGTGCCAGCAGTGTAGACAGCGTGTTCTACGAGCAGTACTTC
-	TRBV4-2	few	TRBJ2-7	CASSQAYGSGYEQYF	TGTGCCAGCAGCCAAGCCTACGGGAGTGGCTACGAGCAGTACTTC
-	TRBV9	few	TRBJ1-3	CASSQGPGNTIYF	TGTGCCAGCAGCCAAGGACCTGGAAACACCATATATTTT
-	TRBV9	-	TRBJ2-6	CASSVGTGANVLTF	TGTGCCAGCAGCGTTGGCACTGGGGCCAACGTCCTGACTTTC
TRBD2	TRBV12-3/TRBV12-4	few	TRBJ2-5	CASSPFRGRQETQYF	TGTGCCAGCAGTCCCTTTCGCGGGAGACAAGAGACCCAGTACTTC
-	TRBV20-1	-	TRBJ2-1	CSASTGLSSYNEQFF	TGCAGTGCGAGTACGGGACTGAGCTCCTACAATGAGCAGTTCTTC
-	TRBV7-9	many	TRBJ2-2	CASSLMVLPGELFF	TGTGCCAGCAGCTTAATGGTCCTGCCCGGGGAGCTGTTTTTT
-	TRBV7-2	-	TRBJ1-3	CASSPYILGNTIYF	TGTGCCAGCAGCCCATATATACTCGGGAACACCATATATTTT
-	TRBV29-1	many	TRBJ2-7	CSVEDPNYEQYF	TGCAGCGTTGAAGATCCGAACTACGAGCAGTACTTC
-	TRBV6-2/TRBV6-3	many	TRBJ1-5	CATRPRVGQPQHF	TGTGCCACAAGACCCAGGGTCGGCCAGCCCCAGCATTTT
-	TRBV7-3	-	TRBJ1-1	CASSYGTSNTEAFF	TGTGCCAGCAGCTACGGGACTAGCAACACTGAAGCTTTCTTT
TRBD1	TRBV20-1	-	TRBJ1-5	CSARPGQGNQPQHF	TGCAGTGCTAGGCCGGGACAGGGAAATCAGCCCCAGCATTTT
TRBD1	TRBV12-3/TRBV12-4	many	TRBJ1-2	CASSWDRVKGYTF	TGTGCCAGCAGTTGGGACAGGGTGAAAGGCTACACCTTC
TRBD1	TRBV27	many	TRBJ1-4	CASSYRQGINMREKLFF	TGTGCCAGCAGTTATCGACAGGGGATTAATATGCGTGAAAAACTGTTTTTT
-	TRBV7-9	many	TRBJ2-1	CASSQGGMGLDEQFF	TGTGCCAGCAGCCAAGGAGGTATGGGTCTGGATGAGCAGTTCTTC
-	TRBV15	-	TRBJ1-4	CATARPNEKLFF	TGTGCCACGGCGAGGCCAAATGAAAAACTGTTTTTT
TRBD2	TRBV14	few	TRBJ2-6	CASSHPDGGGPSGANVLTF	TGTGCCAGCAGCCACCCCGACGGGGGGGGCCCCTCTGGGGCCAACGTCCTGACTTTC
-	TRBV20-1	-	TRBJ2-1	CSATNGNNEQFF	TGCAGTGCTACCAATGGGAACAATGAGCAGTTCTTC
-	TRBV10-3	few	TRBJ2-3	CAISTRQEDTQYF	TGTGCCATCAGTACACGACAGGAGGATACGCAGTATTTT
-	TRBV29-1	many	TRBJ2-7	CSVVGQGRYEQYF	TGCAGCGTTGTGGGGCAGGGGAGGTACGAGCAGTACTTC
-	TRBV20-1	-	TRBJ2-7	CSARPVTETYEQYF	TGCAGTGCTAGACCGGTGACAGAAACCTACGAGCAGTACTTC
TRBD1	TRBV28	few	TRBJ2-7	CASRDRGPSYEQYF	TGTGCCAGCAGGGACAGGGGGCCCTCCTACGAGCAGTACTTC
TRBD2	TRBV28	-	TRBJ2-5	CASSSLAGAVETQYF	TGTGCCAGCAGTTCCCTAGCGGGAGCGGTAGAGACCCAGTACTTC
-	TRBV6-5	many	TRBJ2-3	CASSYSGADTQYF	TGTGCCAGCAGTTACTCGGGGGCAGATACGCAGTATTTT
TRBD2	TRBV19	few	TRBJ2-2	CASSIGLAGRSGELFF	TGTGCCAGTAGTATTGGACTAGCGGGGAGATCCGGGGAGCTGTTTTTT
-	TRBV5-1	few	TRBJ2-7	CASSLATDAYEQYF	TGCGCCAGCAGCTTGGCGACAGATGCCTACGAGCAGTACTTC
TRBD1	TRBV5-1	-	TRBJ2-2	CASSWSTGGTGELFF	TGCGCCAGCAGCTGGAGTACAGGGGGCACCGGGGAGCTGTTTTTT
TRBD1	TRBV29-1	many	TRBJ2-1	CSVNRGLSSGEQFF	TGCAGCGTTAACAGGGGGTTGAGTTCCGGTGAGCAGTTCTTC
TRBD1	TRBV5-1	-	TRBJ1-4	CASSSQGASNEKLFF	TGCGCCAGCAGCTCCCAGGGGGCGTCTAATGAAAAACTGTTTTTT
-	TRBV30	-	TRBJ2-3	CAWRVLRTQYF	TGTGCCTGGAGAGTCTTGCGGACGCAGTATTTT